Each of the 4 T cell receptor beta chains below was sequenced from the same sample in a study of tissue T cells after allogeneic stem cell transplantation. The method was immunoSEQ multiplex PCR; TCRdb's version includes in-frame clones alone and lacks a portion of them. The sample has 40,000 to 60,000 clones, approximately 73% seen once. The sequenced sample consisted of sorted cells pooled from one or two spleens. The receptor set was obtained from a pool of C57BL/6 mice in good health.

In regard to this clone: The gene names here belong to mouse. The read gets to within 1 residue of the CDR3 end, and the germline J gene fills in the rest. V is TRBV2 and J is TRBJ2-3, with 9 bases fitting TRBD1. The CDR3 runs to 17 residues. V was clipped by 3 bases and J by 0 bases; unmatched bases: 7. Germline V gives CDR1 LGHNA, CDR2 YSYQKL. CDR3 DNA (partial): TGTGCCAGCAGCCATTTTACAGGGGGCTTTAGTGCAGAAACGCTGTAT. As protein: CASSHFTGGFSAETLY. The complete CDR3 protein is CASSHFTGGFSAETLYF.

Turning to this clone: Gene and germline names: mouse. Read data end 1 residue before the CDR3 end; the end is taken from the germline J gene. V usage is TRBV19 and J usage is TRBJ2-3, with D perhaps matching TRBD2 (7 bases). V was clipped by 2 bases and J by 2 bases, with 9 bases between them. The CDR3 is 14 amino acids. Germline V gives CDR1 FNHDT, CDR2 SITEND (reference sequence). The sequenced part of the CDR3 DNA is TGTGCCAGCAGTATTCGGGGGGCTGCAGAAACGCTGTAT. Translating gives CASSIRGAAETLY. The whole CDR3 sequence reads CASSIRGAAETLYF.

As concerns this clone: The gene names given are mouse names. CDR3 region: CASGPDRYAETLYF. The part of the CDR3 DNA that was read is TGTGCCAGCGGCCCCGACAGATATGCAGAAACGCTGTAT. V and J are TRBV13-2 and TRBJ2-3; maybe TRBD1 (5 bases). The read halts 1 residue ahead of the CDR3 end, with the missing end drawn from the germline J gene. The CDR3 has 14 residues. Germline V CDR1 and CDR2: NNHNN, SYGAGS (reference sequence). Trimming removed 5 bases from V and 2 bases from J, with 12 bases in between.

Note on this clone: These gene names are mouse names. The CDR3 extends 1 residue past the end of the read, so its final part is completed from the germline J gene. V usage is TRBV3 and J usage is TRBJ1-4; 10 bases align to TRBD1. This CDR3 is built from 15 residues. Germline loops: CDR1 SNHLY, CDR2 FYNGKV (reference sequence). V lost 3 bases to trimming and J lost 3 bases; unmatched junction nucleotides: 1. CDR3 DNA (partial): TGTGCCAGCAGCTTCGGACAGGGGGCCAACGAAAGATTATTT. This gives the protein CASSFGQGANERLF. The whole CDR3 protein reads CASSFGQGANERLFF.